The rows below give T cell receptor beta chains drawn from one sample of a study of CD8+ T cells in alopecia areata. Assay: immunoSEQ multiplex PCR; the TCRdb copy retains only in-frame clones and omits some. Among roughly 140,000 clones listed, roughly 60% were seen once. Source material: CD8+ T cells sorted from blood. Receptor source: a human donor in good health. CDR3s include the opening cysteine and the closing phenylalanine or tryptophan. The order of the fields is CDR3 DNA, CDR3 protein, D gene, clone size, V gene, J gene. The D gene is left open where the match is weak. Clone size is shown for a subset of rows, as once, few, many or a class of expanded clone.

DNA: TGTGCCTGGAGGCCCGGGACAGGGTACCACGAGCAGTACTTC
CDR3: CAWRPGTGYHEQYF
D: TRBD1
size: .
V: TRBV30
J: TRBJ2-7

DNA: TGTGCCAGCACCCTATCTGACGAGCAGTACTTC
CDR3: CASTLSDEQYF
D: .
size: .
V: TRBV6-5
J: TRBJ2-7

DNA: TGTGCCAGCAGTCCCATAGCGGGAGCCAGCTACGAGCAGTACTTC
CDR3: CASSPIAGASYEQYF
D: TRBD2
size: .
V: TRBV28
J: TRBJ2-7

DNA: TGTGCCACCAGCAGAGTAACCGCGGCGTACGAGCAGTTCTTC
CDR3: CATSRVTAAYEQFF
D: .
size: .
V: TRBV15
J: TRBJ2-1

DNA: TGCAGCGTTGGGACCAACAGGGGAGTCTACGAGCAGTACTTC
CDR3: CSVGTNRGVYEQYF
D: TRBD1
size: .
V: TRBV29-1
J: TRBJ2-7

DNA: TGTGCCAGCAGTGGTGGGACAGTCTACGAGCAGTACTTC
CDR3: CASSGGTVYEQYF
D: TRBD1
size: .
V: TRBV2
J: TRBJ2-7

DNA: TGTGCCAGCAGTTACCGGGACTCCTCCTACAATGAGCAGTTCTTC
CDR3: CASSYRDSSYNEQFF
D: .
size: medium-sized
V: TRBV6-6
J: TRBJ2-1

DNA: TGTGCCAGCAGCTTGGCCGGACAGGGGGAGCAGTACTTC
CDR3: CASSLAGQGEQYF
D: TRBD1
size: .
V: TRBV5-6
J: TRBJ2-7

DNA: TGTGCCAGTAGTATAAAGGGACCCTACAATGAGCAGTTCTTC
CDR3: CASSIKGPYNEQFF
D: .
size: .
V: TRBV19
J: TRBJ2-1

DNA: TGTGCCAGCAGCCCGGGACTAGCGGGAATCACGTACTTC
CDR3: CASSPGLAGITYF
D: TRBD2
size: .
V: TRBV11-2
J: TRBJ2-7

DNA: TGTGCCAGCAGCGTAGAGATACTCGGGGAGCTGTTTTTT
CDR3: CASSVEILGELFF
D: .
size: .
V: TRBV9
J: TRBJ2-2

DNA: TGTGCCAGCAGCCAAGATGGACAGTCTGAAAAACTGTTTTTT
CDR3: CASSQDGQSEKLFF
D: .
size: .
V: TRBV5-4
J: TRBJ1-4

DNA: TGTGCCAGCAGTGTTCTAGCGGGCGGCCTCAACAATGAGCAGTTCTTC
CDR3: CASSVLAGGLNNEQFF
D: TRBD2
size: .
V: TRBV25-1
J: TRBJ2-1

DNA: TGCGCCAGCAGCCAAGTTGTCTACTGGACAGATACGCAGTATTTT
CDR3: CASSQVVYWTDTQYF
D: .
size: .
V: TRBV4-1
J: TRBJ2-3

DNA: TGTGCCAGCAGCCCGCGGGCGGATCCTCTCGAGCAGTACTTC
CDR3: CASSPRADPLEQYF
D: .
size: .
V: TRBV6-6
J: TRBJ2-7

DNA: TGTGCCAGCAGCGTCCATCCCGGGACATCGAACACTGAAGCTTTCTTT
CDR3: CASSVHPGTSNTEAFF
D: .
size: once
V: TRBV9
J: TRBJ1-1

DNA: TGCAGCGCCTTATCCCAGGGAAATGAGCAGTTCTTC
CDR3: CSALSQGNEQFF
D: .
size: .
V: TRBV29-1
J: TRBJ2-1

DNA: TGCAGCGCCCAGGGTGGGGGGACCACTGAAGCTTTCTTT
CDR3: CSAQGGGTTEAFF
D: .
size: few
V: TRBV29-1
J: TRBJ1-1

DNA: TGCAGCGTTGTCGCTAGAGGGACTAGCGGGAGCAGGGAGCAGTTCTTC
CDR3: CSVVARGTSGSREQFF
D: TRBD2
size: .
V: TRBV29-1
J: TRBJ2-1

DNA: TGTGCCTGGAGCGGGGTAGAGGGCACTGAAGCTTTCTTT
CDR3: CAWSGVEGTEAFF
D: .
size: .
V: TRBV30
J: TRBJ1-1

DNA: TGCAGCGTTGAGACGACTGACTACGAGCAGTACTTC
CDR3: CSVETTDYEQYF
D: .
size: .
V: TRBV29-1
J: TRBJ2-7

DNA: TGTGCCAGCAGCTTAGAGGCTAGCGGCGTCTACGAGCAGTACTTC
CDR3: CASSLEASGVYEQYF
D: TRBD2
size: .
V: TRBV11-2
J: TRBJ2-7

DNA: TGCGCCAGCAGCCCCGACCGGGTTAGCACTGAAGCTTTCTTT
CDR3: CASSPDRVSTEAFF
D: .
size: few
V: TRBV4-1
J: TRBJ1-1

DNA: TGCGCCAGCAGCTTGAGACTAGCGGACTTGGCCGATACGCAGTATTTT
CDR3: CASSLRLADLADTQYF
D: TRBD2
size: .
V: TRBV5-1
J: TRBJ2-3

DNA: TGTGCCACAAGAAGCGGGAGGGGGAATGAGCAGTTCTTC
CDR3: CATRSGRGNEQFF
D: TRBD2
size: .
V: TRBV7-9
J: TRBJ2-1

DNA: TGTGCCAGCTTTGGGGGAACCGGGGAGCTGTTTTTT
CDR3: CASFGGTGELFF
D: .
size: .
V: TRBV9
J: TRBJ2-2

DNA: TGTGCCAGCAGTAGGGGGGTTGGCTACACCTTC
CDR3: CASSRGVGYTF
D: .
size: few
V: TRBV2
J: TRBJ1-2

DNA: TGTGCCAGCCGATCTGGAGGGGGCCTCTACAATGAGCAGTTCTTC
CDR3: CASRSGGGLYNEQFF
D: .
size: few
V: TRBV10-2
J: TRBJ2-1

DNA: TGTGCCAGCAGTTTGACAGGGGGAAACACTGAAGCTTTCTTT
CDR3: CASSLTGGNTEAFF
D: TRBD1
size: once
V: TRBV2
J: TRBJ1-1

DNA: TGTGCCAGCAGTGAAGCGGTGGACTTCACCCAAGAGACCCAGTACTTC
CDR3: CASSEAVDFTQETQYF
D: .
size: .
V: TRBV6-1
J: TRBJ2-5

DNA: TGTGCCAGCAGCTTAGCGGGGAGCACAGATACGCAGTATTTT
CDR3: CASSLAGSTDTQYF
D: TRBD2
size: .
V: TRBV6-1
J: TRBJ2-3

DNA: TGTGCCAGCAGCTTAAAGGCGGGAGGCTTCGAAGAGCAGTACTTC
CDR3: CASSLKAGGFEEQYF
D: TRBD2
size: .
V: TRBV7-8
J: TRBJ2-7

DNA: TGTGCCTGGAGTGTACCAGGGGTCCAGCCCCAGCATTTT
CDR3: CAWSVPGVQPQHF
D: .
size: .
V: TRBV30
J: TRBJ1-5